This T cell receptor (beta chain) originates from a study of T cells expressing NK-cell markers. Overall study context: With respect to HCMV, most of the eight sequenced donors were seropositive, and one was seronegative.

On this clonotype itself: As yet, its antigen is unknown.

With UMIs, 5'RACE template switching was used to make TCR beta cDNA. Using the 5' RACE reads, TCRdb records one entry per CDR3 protein without DNA. Here the sample table reports roughly 170,000 distinct CDR3 sequences. Overall study findings and caveats: For four donors, these clonotypes were likewise the leading ones in the CD3+CD56-NKG2C+ fraction. HCMV specificity of the expanded NKG2C+ T cell clones stayed unclear.

The receptor was derived from a woman between 18 and 70 years old in good health. Material for sequencing was blood T cells: a sorted CD56 or NKG2C T cell subset, CD4+ or CD8+ T cells, or bulk PBMC T cells (not recorded which).

The CDR3 here is CASIRLLSTDTQYF. J is TRBJ2-3 and V is TRBV2. Germline V gene data show CDR1 as SNHLY and CDR2 as FYNNEI. This CDR3 has 14 residues. Based on the CDR3 plus reference TRBV2 and TRBJ2-3, the full variable domain is EPEVTQTPSHQVTQMGQEVILRCVPISNHLYFYWYRQILGQKVEFLVSFYNNEISEKSEIFDDQFSVERPDGSNFTLKIRSTKLEDSAMYFCASIRLLSTDTQYFGPGTRLTVL.